Below are 27 T cell receptor beta chains sequenced from a single sample in a study of tumor-infiltrating lymphocytes in oesophageal squamous cell carcinoma. TCRdb redid the calling of the PCR reads with MiXCR, one entry per CDR3 protein. The sample shows over 3,500 distinct CDR3 sequences, around 15% of them seen only once. The sample consisted of esophageal tumor tissue. The receptors were gathered from a male donor with esophageal squamous cell carcinoma.

A word on this clonotype: In this CDR3 the conserved last residue, phenylalanine or tryptophan, is missing, so a read error is likely. It is unclear where the CDR3 begins or ends on the DNA, so no DNA is shown, and the CDR3 is as TCRdb lists it. The chain couples TRBV19 to TRBJ2-7. The germline CDR1 and CDR2 sequences are LNHDA and SQIVND (reference sequence). The CDR3 numbers 12 amino acids, ends counted. CDR3 loop: CASSRHGYTFGS.

This clonotype qualifies as medium-sized. The J gene is TRBJ1-1, the V gene TRBV7-6; D may be TRBD1 (5 bases). V was clipped by 5 bases and J by 0 bases, with 16 bases between them. Germline V CDR1 and CDR2: SGHVS, FNYEAQ. CDR3 length: 16 amino acids. CDR3 protein: CASSPSGGSLNTEAFF. Here the CDR3 DNA reads TGTGCCAGCAGCCCGTCTGGGGGATCGTTGAACACTGAAGCTTTCTTT. Together with reference TRBV7-6 and TRBJ1-1, the CDR3 gives the full variable domain: GAGVSQSPRYKVTKRGQDVALRCDPISGHVSLYWYRQALGQGPEFLTYFNYEAQQDKSGLPNDRFSAERPEGSISTLTIQRTEQRDSAMYRCASSPSGGSLNTEAFFGQGTRLTVV.

Many counts were recorded for this clonotype. CDR3: CASSVEPATNEKLFF. The DNA for the CDR3 is TGTGCCAGCAGCGTAGAGCCTGCAACTAATGAAAAACTGTTTTTT. The chain links TRBV9 to TRBJ1-4; D gene uncertain. Per germline, CDR1 SGDLS and CDR2 YYNGEE. V was trimmed by 0 bases and J by 0 bases, leaving 6 bases between them. The CDR3 covers 15 residues.

The chain couples TRBV19 to TRBJ2-1; 9 nucleotides line up with TRBD2. The J call may not be correct, given that the DNA end is closer to TRBJ2-3. The CDR3 runs 19 residues. Germline CDR1 is LNHDA and CDR2 is SQIVND (reference sequence). CDR3 bases: TGTGCCAGTAGAAACTTCCACAGAGCGGGGGGCTCGGGCACAGATACGCAGTATTTT. Encoded protein: CASRNFHRAGGSGTDTQYF.

This clonotype has a count of ten or more. The chain couples TRBV6-1 to TRBJ1-6; D remains unclear. Trimming cost V 7 bases and J 0 bases, with 10 bases left between them. The CDR3 runs 15 residues. Germline CDR1 is MNHNS and CDR2 is SASEGT. CDR3 protein: CASNRASSYNSPLHF. The CDR3 DNA follows: TGTGCCAGCAATAGAGCGAGCTCCTATAATTCACCCCTCCACTTT.

This clonotype is medium-sized by share. The chain recombines TRBV6-1 with TRBJ2-1, with D possibly TRBD2 on 6 matching bases. This CDR3 is 14 amino acids long. Trimming cost V 6 bases and J 5 bases, with 14 bases left between them. Germline CDR1 is MNHNS and CDR2 is SASEGT. CDR3 residues: CASRIAANNNEQFF. The CDR3 region has the DNA TGTGCCAGCAGGATAGCGGCCAACAACAATGAGCAGTTCTTC.

This clonotype is deemed medium-sized. CDR3 region: CASSLTTGGEQFF. DNA of the CDR3: TGTGCCAGCAGCCTGACCACGGGAGGTGAGCAGTTCTTC. This chain links TRBV7-8 with TRBJ2-1; TRBD2 aligns across 7 bases. V gave up 5 bases and J gave up 9 bases; unmatched junction bases: 7. Germline V gene data show CDR1 as SGHVS and CDR2 as FQNEAQ. The CDR3 contains 13 residues.

By share, this clonotype counts as medium-sized. The CDR3 here is CASRGLAGAKGETQYF. The CDR3 bases are TGTGCCAGCAGGGGACTAGCGGGGGCCAAGGGGGAGACCCAGTACTTC. The rearrangement uses TRBV7-9 and TRBJ2-5; 14 bases align to TRBD2. This CDR3 has 16 amino acids. V shed 6 bases and J 5 bases; nucleotides not matched to a gene: 8. The germline gives CDR1 SEHNR, CDR2 FQNEAQ (reference sequence).

In its sample, this clonotype was seen many times. The chain carries TRBV3-1 and TRBJ2-7; 8 nucleotides agree with TRBD1. The CDR3 loop spans 13 amino acids. J gave up 6 bases and V 4 bases, and 5 bases lay outside the gene matches. Germline CDR1 reads LGHDT; CDR2 reads YNNKEL (reference sequence). In DNA, the CDR3 is TGTGCCAGCAGCCCCGGGACAGGCCTCGAGCAGTACTTC. Amino acids: CASSPGTGLEQYF.

In this sample, this clonotype turned up many times. The chain recombines TRBV12-3 or TRBV12-4 with TRBJ1-1; unclear D gene. This CDR3 has 12 residues. V was pared by 2 bases and J by 8 bases, with 9 bases between. The CDR3, as DNA: TGTGCCAGCAGTTTACTAAAGATGGAAGCTTTCTTT. Translating it yields CASSLLKMEAFF.

This clonotype was found a few times. The chain has TRBV5-1 and TRBJ1-3; D possibly corresponds to TRBD1 (5 bases). The germline CDR1 and CDR2 sequences are SGHRS and YFSETQ. V lost 2 bases and J lost 4, with 10 bases in between. The CDR3 totals 14 residues. The CDR3 is CASSLSGEGNTIYF. CDR3 DNA sequence: TGCGCCAGCAGCTTATCGGGGGAGGGAAACACCATATATTTT.

On this clonotype: Because it lacks the conserved phenylalanine or tryptophan at the end, this CDR3 is likely a read error. No DNA is shown, since the ends of the CDR3 on it are uncertain; the CDR3 is the one TCRdb lists. This chain connects TRBV7-8 to TRBJ2-3; the table's D call of TRBD2 was not tested on the DNA. The CDR3 has 20 residues if both end residues are counted. From germline, CDR1 is SGHVS and CDR2 FQNEAQ. CDR3 amino acids: CASTPRVSRGAQVQGYTFGS.

This clonotype appeared a few times. The conserved phenylalanine or tryptophan normally closing the CDR3 is absent here, so this likely arose from a read error. The DNA is left out, because the CDR3 cannot be placed on it with certainty; the CDR3 is given as TCRdb lists it. CDR3 in amino acids: CASKPGRTNSPLHFGN. The chain carries TRBV7-2 and TRBJ2-1; the table's D call TRBD1 went unverified against the DNA. Germline lookup yields CDR1 SGHTA and CDR2 FQGNSA. The CDR3 extends over 16 residues, inclusive of both ends.

By its share, this clonotype is medium-sized. J is TRBJ2-1 and V is TRBV7-9; D gene ambiguous. The V end was cut by 5 bases, the J end by 8 bases, with 13 bases between. CDR1 is SEHNR and CDR2 is FQNEAQ in the germline V gene (reference sequence). This CDR3 contains 13 residues. The CDR3 nucleotides are TGTGCCAGCAGCCGGACGACGGTTTATGAGCAGTTCTTC. As protein: CASSRTTVYEQFF.

This clonotype is termed medium-sized. V and J are TRBV5-4 and TRBJ1-1; D is unresolved. CDR1 and CDR2 from the germline V gene are SGHNT and YYREEE (reference sequence). The CDR3 loop spans 14 amino acids. Trimming cost V 4 bases and J 1 base, with 11 bases left between them. The CDR3 protein is CASSTDGTNTEAFF. DNA for the CDR3: TGTGCCAGCAGCACGGACGGAACGAACACTGAAGCTTTCTTT. Full variable domain (missing parts from reference TRBV5-4 and TRBJ1-1): ETGVTQSPTHLIKTRGQQVTLRCSSQSGHNTVSWYQQALGQGPQFIFQYYREEENGRGNFPPRFSGLQFPNYSSELNVNALELDDSALYLCASSTDGTNTEAFFGQGTRLTVV.

Relative to its sample, this clonotype is medium-sized. This chain uses TRBV6-1 with TRBJ2-5, with D perhaps TRBD2 (6 bases). Near its end, the DNA agrees better with TRBJ2-7, so the J call may be wrong. CDR1 is MNHNS, CDR2 SASEGT, per germline. The CDR3 covers 14 residues. The CDR3 bases are TGTGCCAGCAGCCTGGGGGGAATGACTAACGAGCAGTACTTC. It translates to CASSLGGMTNEQYF.

As regards this clonotype: One end of the junction fails to match germline, which may point to a read error. The chain combines TRBV6-1 with TRBJ2-1; 9 positions agree with TRBD1. This CDR3 is 18 amino acids long. Germline values: CDR1 MNHNS, CDR2 SASEGT. CDR3 sequence (DNA): TGTGCCAGCACACAAGTCGGTTGGACAGGGGTTCATTCCTACGAGCAGCACTTT. Amino acid sequence: CASTQVGWTGVHSYEQHF.

The rearrangement joins TRBV12-5 to TRBJ1-3, with D perhaps matching TRBD1 (6 bases). V was cut by 0 bases and J by 4 bases, with 10 bases left in between. The CDR3 totals 15 residues. Germline V gene data show CDR1 as LGHNT and CDR2 as FRNRAP. The CDR3 reads CASGLVQGTGNTIYF. The CDR3 region has the DNA TGTGCTAGTGGTTTGGTACAGGGAACGGGAAACACCATATATTTT.

The chain has TRBV5-1 and TRBJ2-1; 9 positions agree with TRBD2. The J call may not be correct, given that the DNA end is closer to TRBJ2-7. CDR1 and CDR2 (germline): SGHRS, YFSETQ. CDR3 size: 12 residues. In nucleotides, the CDR3 is TGCGCCAGCAGCGACGGACTAGCGGAGCAGTACTTC. It yields the protein CASSDGLAEQYF.

Details on this clonotype: No conserved phenylalanine or tryptophan is present at the end of the CDR3, so a read error is the likely explanation. No DNA is shown, since the ends of the CDR3 on it are uncertain; the CDR3 is the one TCRdb lists. V and J are TRBV7-2 and TRBJ2-3; whether TRBD2, the table's D call, matches the DNA was not checked. CDR1 and CDR2 (germline): SGHTA, FQGNSA. The CDR3 is 17 amino acids long, termini counted. CDR3 protein: CASSLRPLAGNTIYFGT.

This clonotype was detected ten times or more. V and J are TRBV5-1 and TRBJ2-2; the D gene is possibly TRBD2 (5 bases). Trimming cost V 1 base and J 1 base, with 14 bases left between them. This CDR3 has 17 residues. Germline assignment: CDR1 SGHRS and CDR2 YFSETQ. The DNA for the CDR3 is TGCGCCAGCAGCTTGCAGCCCAGCGGTTTGAACACCGGGGAGCTGTTTTTT. Amino acids: CASSLQPSGLNTGELFF.

This clonotype is medium-sized by share. The V call is TRBV7-8, the J call TRBJ1-1, with 10 bases lining up with TRBD1. Germline-derived CDR1 and CDR2 are SGHVS and FQNEAQ. V gave up 1 base and J gave up 10 bases; unmatched junction bases: 9. The CDR3 is 15 amino acids. For the CDR3, the DNA is TGTGCCAGCAGCTTAGAGGGACAGGGGAGGGCGGGAGCTTTCTTT. This encodes CASSLEGQGRAGAFF.

This clonotype is large by share. The rearrangement links TRBV7-3 to TRBJ2-5; 7 bases fit TRBD1. Germline CDR1 SGHTA, CDR2 FQGTGA. The CDR3 spans 15 residues. Trimming cost V 6 bases and J 4 bases; bases outside gene matches: 11. The CDR3 loop is CASRQYGTEGETQYF. Written as DNA, the CDR3 is TGTGCCAGCAGGCAATACGGGACAGAGGGAGAGACCCAGTACTTC.

This clonotype was found many times. This sequence joins TRBV6-6 and TRBJ2-7; D gene unclear. Germline lookup yields CDR1 MNHNY and CDR2 SVGAGI (reference sequence). Between the trimmed V and J ends, which lost 0 bases and 7 bases, there was a span of 10 bases. This CDR3 comprises 13 residues. CDR3 sequence (DNA): TGTGCCAGCAGTTACTCGAGTGCGTATGAGCAGTACTTC. This translates into CASSYSSAYEQYF.

With regard to this clonotype: A much larger clone is a single base away; this may be a read error. V and J are TRBV5-1 and TRBJ2-3; 10 bases are a match to TRBD1. Trimming cost V 3 bases and J 14 bases; bases outside gene matches: 18. The CDR3 has 16 residues. Per the germline V gene, CDR1 is SGHRS and CDR2 is YFSETQ. DNA for the CDR3: TGCGCCAGCAGCTGGGACAGGGGCTCTTCCACCGGGGAGCTGTATTTT. It specifies CASSWDRGSSTGELYF.

Notes on this clonotype: This may arise from a read error, as a much more abundant clone is one base away. The chain has TRBV19 and TRBJ2-1; D is possibly TRBD2 (6 bases). From germline, CDR1 is LNHDA and CDR2 SQIVND (reference sequence). This CDR3 comprises 13 residues. The germline V and J ends were trimmed by 6 bases and 12 bases, with 18 bases remaining between them. This CDR3 reads CASSPAGAEGQFF. As DNA, the CDR3 is TGTGCCAGTAGCCCAGCGGGCGCGGAGGGGCAGTTCTTC.

This clonotype was detected many times. Because it lacks the conserved phenylalanine or tryptophan at the end, this CDR3 is likely a read error. It is unclear where the CDR3 begins or ends on the DNA, so no DNA is shown, and the CDR3 is as TCRdb lists it. This chain links TRBV7-9 with TRBJ2-7; the table assigns TRBD1, which was not confirmed against the DNA. The germline CDR1 and CDR2 sequences are SEHNR and FQNEAQ (reference sequence). Ends included, the CDR3 has 16 residues. CDR3 sequence reads: CASSEGTEYYGYTFGS.